This T cell receptor (beta chain) was documented in a study of cytomegalovirus exposure and HLA in healthy donors. The study, taken as a whole, reports: In an earlier analysis, in some 540 donors, most V segments appeared productive either ~87% or ~30% of the time.

Germline values: CDR1 MDHEN, CDR2 SYDVKM. Trimming removed 2 bases at V and 6 bases at J, with 8 bases between. The CDR3 is made up of 12 amino acids. Vbeta (60) and Jbeta (13) primers were used in the PCR. Clones were sequenced by immunoSEQ multiplex PCR, and TCRdb holds only the in-frame ones, with some missing. The repertoire consists of more than 110,000 clones, with around 79% occurring once and the leading ten covering 8.8%. As regards this clone: Its matching antigen is unknown.

The receptor was derived from a woman aged 50 to 60 in good health and CMV-seropositive. Material for sequencing was PBMCs. The chain carries TRBV28 and TRBJ2-7; TRBD1 might be the D (5 bases). The CDR3 DNA reads TGTGCCAGCAGTTTACCAGGGTCCGAGCAGTACTTC. It translates to CASSLPGSEQYF. Together with reference TRBV28 and TRBJ2-7, the CDR3 gives the full variable domain: DVKVTQSSRYLVKRTGEKVFLECVQDMDHENMFWYRQDPGLGLRLIYFSYDVKMKEKGDIPEGYSVSREKKERFSLILESASTNQTSMYLCASSLPGSEQYFGPGTRLTVT.